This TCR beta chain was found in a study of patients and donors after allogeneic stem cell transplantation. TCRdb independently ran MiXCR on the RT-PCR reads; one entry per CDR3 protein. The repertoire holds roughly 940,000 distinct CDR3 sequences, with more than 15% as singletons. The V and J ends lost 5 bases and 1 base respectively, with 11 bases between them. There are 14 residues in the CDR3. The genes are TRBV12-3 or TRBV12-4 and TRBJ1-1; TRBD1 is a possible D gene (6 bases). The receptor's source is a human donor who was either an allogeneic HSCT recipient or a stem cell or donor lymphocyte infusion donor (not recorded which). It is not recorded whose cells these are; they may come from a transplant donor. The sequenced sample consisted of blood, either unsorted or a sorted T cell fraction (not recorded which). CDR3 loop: CASSKQGWNTEAFF. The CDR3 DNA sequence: TGTGCCAGCAGTAAACAGGGTTGGAACACTGAAGCTTTCTTT.